This TCR beta chain emerged from a study of OX40 agonist ivuxolimab in advanced cancers. About the study: Dose-escalation subjects each had hepatocellular carcinoma, melanoma, renal cell or head and neck cancer. The study, taken as a whole, reports: At doses 0.1 to 3.0 mg/kg, CD4+ and CD8+ clones expanded.

This clone occurred once. Antigen unknown. TCRdb keeps only in-frame clones here, not all; method: immunoSEQ multiplex PCR. The sample carries just over 80,000 clones, 70% to 90% recorded once. The germline gives CDR1 SGDLS, CDR2 YYNGEE. V was pared by 0 bases and J by 2 bases, with 4 bases of the junction left unmatched. This CDR3 spans 15 amino acids. This chain links TRBV9 with TRBJ2-7; TRBD2 aligns across 8 bases. The material was CD4+ or CD8+ T cells sorted from blood, obtained in a trial of the OX40 agonist ivuxolimab. The receptor comes from an adult with an advanced solid tumor such as melanoma, head and neck, liver or kidney cancer. The CDR3, as DNA: TGTGCCAGCAGCGTAGGGGCGGGGGGAGCCTACGAGCAGTACTTC. Its protein is CASSVGAGGAYEQYF.